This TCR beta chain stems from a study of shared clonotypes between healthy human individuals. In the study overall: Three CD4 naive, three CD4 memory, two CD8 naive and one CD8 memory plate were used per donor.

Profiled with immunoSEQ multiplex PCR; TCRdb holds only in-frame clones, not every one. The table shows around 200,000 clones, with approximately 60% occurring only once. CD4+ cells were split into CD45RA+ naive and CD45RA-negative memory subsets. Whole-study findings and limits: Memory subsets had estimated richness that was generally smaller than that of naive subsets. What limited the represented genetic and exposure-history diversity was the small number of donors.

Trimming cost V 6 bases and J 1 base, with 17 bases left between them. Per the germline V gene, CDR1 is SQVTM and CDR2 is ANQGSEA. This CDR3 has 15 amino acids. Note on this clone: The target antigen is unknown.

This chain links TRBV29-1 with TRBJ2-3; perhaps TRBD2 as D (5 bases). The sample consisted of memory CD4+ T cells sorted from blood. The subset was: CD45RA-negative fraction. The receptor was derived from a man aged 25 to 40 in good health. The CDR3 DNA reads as TGCAGCGTCAACGAGATGAGCGGACGCACAGATACGCAGTATTTT. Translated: CSVNEMSGRTDTQYF.